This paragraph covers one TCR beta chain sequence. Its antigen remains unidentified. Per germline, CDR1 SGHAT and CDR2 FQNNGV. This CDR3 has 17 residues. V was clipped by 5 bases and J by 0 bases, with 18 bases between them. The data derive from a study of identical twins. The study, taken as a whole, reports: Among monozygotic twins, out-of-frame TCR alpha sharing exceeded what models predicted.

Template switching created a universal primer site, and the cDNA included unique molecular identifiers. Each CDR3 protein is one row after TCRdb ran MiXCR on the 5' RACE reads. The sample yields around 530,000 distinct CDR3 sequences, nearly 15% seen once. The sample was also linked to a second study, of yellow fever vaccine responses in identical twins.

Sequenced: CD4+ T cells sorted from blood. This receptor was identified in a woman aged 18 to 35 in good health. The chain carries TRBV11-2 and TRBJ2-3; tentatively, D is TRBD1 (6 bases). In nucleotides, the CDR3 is TGTGCCAGCAGCCTCAGGGGTTTGGGGATAAGCACAGATACGCAGTATTTT. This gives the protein CASSLRGLGISTDTQYF. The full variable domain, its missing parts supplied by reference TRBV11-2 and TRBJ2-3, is EAGVAQSPRYKIIEKRQSVAFWCNPISGHATLYWYQQILGQGPKLLIQFQNNGVVDDSQLPKDRFSAERLKGVDSTLKIQPAKLEDSAVYLCASSLRGLGISTDTQYFGPGTRLTVL.